Reported below is one TCR beta chain. Its specificity is not known. The PCR made use of 60 Vbeta and 13 Jbeta primers. The repertoire was sequenced with immunoSEQ multiplex PCR; TCRdb's copy has only in-frame clones and lacks some. The repertoire holds about 110,000 clones, roughly 73% seen once, with around 7.8% in the top ten. The sample belongs to a study of cytomegalovirus exposure and HLA in healthy donors. Study background: The Caucasian-associated ancestry cluster contained more than 75% of the roughly 400 genotyped donors.

The CDR3 extends over 13 amino acids. Trimming cost V 0 bases and J 11 bases; bases outside gene matches: 6. CDR1 is SGHNT and CDR2 is YYREEE in the germline V gene (reference sequence). Overall study results and limits: The study labeled 150 to 200 TCR beta chains cytomegalovirus-associated.

The chain uses TRBV5-4 and TRBJ2-3, with 7 bases lining up with TRBD2. The receptor was derived from a man aged 25 to 45 in good health and CMV-seronegative. The sequencing sample was made of PBMCs. The CDR3 DNA reads TGTGCCAGCAGCTTGGGCCTGTGGGGGGGGCAGTATTTT. Its protein product is CASSLGLWGGQYF.